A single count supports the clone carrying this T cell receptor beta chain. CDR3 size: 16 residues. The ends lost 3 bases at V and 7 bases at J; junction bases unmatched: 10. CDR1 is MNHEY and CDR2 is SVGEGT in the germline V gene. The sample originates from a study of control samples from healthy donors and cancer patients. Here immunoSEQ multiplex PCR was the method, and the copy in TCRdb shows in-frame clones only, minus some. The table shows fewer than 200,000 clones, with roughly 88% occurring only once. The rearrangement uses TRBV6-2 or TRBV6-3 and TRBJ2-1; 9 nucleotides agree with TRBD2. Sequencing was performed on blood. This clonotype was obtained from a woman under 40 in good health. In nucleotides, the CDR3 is TGTGCCAGCAGTTATGAGCCCTCGGGACTAGCTAATGAGCAGTTCTTC. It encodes CASSYEPSGLANEQFF.